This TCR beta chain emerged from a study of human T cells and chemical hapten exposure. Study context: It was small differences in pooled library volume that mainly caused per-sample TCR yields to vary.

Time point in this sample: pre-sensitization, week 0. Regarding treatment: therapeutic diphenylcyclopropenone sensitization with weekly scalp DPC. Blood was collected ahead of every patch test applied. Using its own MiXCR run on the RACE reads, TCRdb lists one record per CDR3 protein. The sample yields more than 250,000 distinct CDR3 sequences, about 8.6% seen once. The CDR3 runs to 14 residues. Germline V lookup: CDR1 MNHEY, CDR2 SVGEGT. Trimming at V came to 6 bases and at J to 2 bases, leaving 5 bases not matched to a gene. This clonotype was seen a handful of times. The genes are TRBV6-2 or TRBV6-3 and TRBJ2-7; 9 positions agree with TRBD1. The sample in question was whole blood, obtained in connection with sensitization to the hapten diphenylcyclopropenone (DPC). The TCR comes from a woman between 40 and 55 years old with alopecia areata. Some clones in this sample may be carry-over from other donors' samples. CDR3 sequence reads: CASRSNRGPYEQYF. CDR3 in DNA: TGTGCCAGCAGGAGCAACAGGGGGCCCTACGAGCAGTACTTC.